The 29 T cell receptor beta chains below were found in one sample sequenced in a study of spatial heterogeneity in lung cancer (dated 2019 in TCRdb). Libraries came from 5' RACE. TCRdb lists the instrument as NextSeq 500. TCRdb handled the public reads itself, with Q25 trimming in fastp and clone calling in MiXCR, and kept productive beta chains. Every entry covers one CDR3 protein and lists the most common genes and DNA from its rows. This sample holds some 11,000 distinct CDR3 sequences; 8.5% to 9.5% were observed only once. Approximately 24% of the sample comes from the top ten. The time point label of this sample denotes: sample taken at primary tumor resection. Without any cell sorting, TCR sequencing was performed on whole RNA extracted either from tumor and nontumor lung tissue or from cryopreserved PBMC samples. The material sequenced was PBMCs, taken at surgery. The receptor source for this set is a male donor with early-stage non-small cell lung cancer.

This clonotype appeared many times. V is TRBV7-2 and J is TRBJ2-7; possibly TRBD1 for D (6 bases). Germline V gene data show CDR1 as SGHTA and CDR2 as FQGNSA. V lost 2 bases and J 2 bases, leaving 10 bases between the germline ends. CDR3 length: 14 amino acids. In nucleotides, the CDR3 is TGTGCCAGCAGCTTACGACAGGCTACCTACGAGCAGTACTTC. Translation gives CASSLRQATYEQYF.

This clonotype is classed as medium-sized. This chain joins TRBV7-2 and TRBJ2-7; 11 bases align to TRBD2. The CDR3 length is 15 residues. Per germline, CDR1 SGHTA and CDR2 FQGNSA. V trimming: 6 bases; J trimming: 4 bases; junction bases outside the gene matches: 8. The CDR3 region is CASRFQGTSGYEQYF. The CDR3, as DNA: TGTGCCAGCAGGTTTCAGGGGACTAGCGGTTACGAGCAGTACTTC.

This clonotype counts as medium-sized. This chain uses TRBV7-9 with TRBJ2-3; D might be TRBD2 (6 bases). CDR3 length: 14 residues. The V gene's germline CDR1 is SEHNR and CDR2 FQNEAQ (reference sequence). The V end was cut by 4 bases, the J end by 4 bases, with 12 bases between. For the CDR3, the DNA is TGTGCCAGCAGCTCGGGGGACCCCCCAGATACGCAGTATTTT. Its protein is CASSSGDPPDTQYF.

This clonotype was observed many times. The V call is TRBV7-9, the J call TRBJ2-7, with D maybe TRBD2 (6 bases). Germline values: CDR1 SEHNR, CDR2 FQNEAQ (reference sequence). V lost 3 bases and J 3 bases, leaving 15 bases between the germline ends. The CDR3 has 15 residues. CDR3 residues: CASSFVDMEGYEQYF. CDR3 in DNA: TGTGCCAGCAGCTTCGTCGACATGGAGGGCTACGAGCAGTACTTC. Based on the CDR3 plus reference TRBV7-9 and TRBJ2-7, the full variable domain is DTGVSQNPRHKITKRGQNVTFRCDPISEHNRLYWYRQTLGQGPEFLTYFQNEAQLEKSRLLSDRFSAERPKGSFSTLEIQRTEQGDSAMYLCASSFVDMEGYEQYFGPGTRLTVT.

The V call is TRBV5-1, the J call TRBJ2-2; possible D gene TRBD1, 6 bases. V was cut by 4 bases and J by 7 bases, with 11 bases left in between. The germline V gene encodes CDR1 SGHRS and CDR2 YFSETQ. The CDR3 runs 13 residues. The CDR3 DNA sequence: TGCGCCAGCAGCCTCCTGACAGGCGGGGAGCTGTTTTTT. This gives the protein CASSLLTGGELFF. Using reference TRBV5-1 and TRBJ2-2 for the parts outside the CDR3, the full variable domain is KAGVTQTPRYLIKTRGQQVTLSCSPISGHRSVSWYQQTPGQGLQFLFEYFSETQRNKGNFPGRFSGRQFSNSRSEMNVSTLELGDSALYLCASSLLTGGELFFGEGSRLTVL.

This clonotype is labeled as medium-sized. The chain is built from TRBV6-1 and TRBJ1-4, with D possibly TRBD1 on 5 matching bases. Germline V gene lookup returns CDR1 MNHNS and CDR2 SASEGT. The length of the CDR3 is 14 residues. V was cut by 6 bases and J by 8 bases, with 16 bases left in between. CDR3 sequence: CASSASRQYEKLFF. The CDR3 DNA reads TGTGCCAGCAGCGCCTCCCGACAGTACGAAAAACTGTTTTTT.

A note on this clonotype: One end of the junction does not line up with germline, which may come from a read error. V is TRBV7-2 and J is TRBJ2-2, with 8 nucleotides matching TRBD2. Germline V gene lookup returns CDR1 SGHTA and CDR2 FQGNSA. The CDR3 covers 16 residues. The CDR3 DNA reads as TGTGCCAGCAGCTTAGAGATAGCGGGGCCTCCCGGGAAGCTGTTTTTC. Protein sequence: CASSLEIAGPPGKLFF.

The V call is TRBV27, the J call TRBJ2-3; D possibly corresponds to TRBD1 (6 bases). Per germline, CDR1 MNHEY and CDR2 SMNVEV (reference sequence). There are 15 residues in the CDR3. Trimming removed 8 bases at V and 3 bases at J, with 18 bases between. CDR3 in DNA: TGTGCCAGCCGCCCTGGGGACATAGTGACAGATACGCAGTATTTT. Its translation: CASRPGDIVTDTQYF.

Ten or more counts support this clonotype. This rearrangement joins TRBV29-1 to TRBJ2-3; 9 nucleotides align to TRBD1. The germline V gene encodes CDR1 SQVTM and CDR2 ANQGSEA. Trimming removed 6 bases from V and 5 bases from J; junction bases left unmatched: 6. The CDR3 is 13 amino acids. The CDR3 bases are TGCAGCGTGCCGACAGGGGGGTTAGATACGCAGTATTTT. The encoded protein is CSVPTGGLDTQYF.

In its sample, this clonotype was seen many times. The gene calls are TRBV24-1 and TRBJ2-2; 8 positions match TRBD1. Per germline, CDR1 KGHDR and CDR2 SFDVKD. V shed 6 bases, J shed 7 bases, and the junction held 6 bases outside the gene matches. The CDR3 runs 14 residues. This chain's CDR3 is CATSSDRGGGELFF. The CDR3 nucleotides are TGTGCCACCAGTAGCGACAGGGGAGGCGGGGAGCTGTTTTTT.

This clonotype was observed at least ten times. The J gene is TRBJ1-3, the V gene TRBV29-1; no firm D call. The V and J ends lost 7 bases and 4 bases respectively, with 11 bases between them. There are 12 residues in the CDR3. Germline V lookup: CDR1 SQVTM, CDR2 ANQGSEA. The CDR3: CSARSDGNTIYF. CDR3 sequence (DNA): TGCAGCGCGAGGAGTGACGGAAACACCATATATTTT.

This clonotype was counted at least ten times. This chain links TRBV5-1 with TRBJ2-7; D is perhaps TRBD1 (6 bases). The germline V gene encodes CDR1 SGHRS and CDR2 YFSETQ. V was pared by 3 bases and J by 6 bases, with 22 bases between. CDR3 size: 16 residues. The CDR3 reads CASSWGIRQEAGEQYF. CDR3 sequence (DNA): TGCGCCAGCAGCTGGGGGATTCGACAGGAGGCCGGCGAGCAGTACTTC.

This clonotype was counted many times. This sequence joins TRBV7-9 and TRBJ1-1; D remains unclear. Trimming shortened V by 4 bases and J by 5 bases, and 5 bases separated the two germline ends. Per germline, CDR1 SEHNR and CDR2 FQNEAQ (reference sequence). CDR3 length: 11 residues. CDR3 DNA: TGTGCCAGCAGCTCGGAGACTGAAGCTTTCTTT. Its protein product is CASSSETEAFF. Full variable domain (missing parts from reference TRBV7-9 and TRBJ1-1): DTGVSQNPRHKITKRGQNVTFRCDPISEHNRLYWYRQTLGQGPEFLTYFQNEAQLEKSRLLSDRFSAERPKGSFSTLEIQRTEQGDSAMYLCASSSETEAFFGQGTRLTVV.

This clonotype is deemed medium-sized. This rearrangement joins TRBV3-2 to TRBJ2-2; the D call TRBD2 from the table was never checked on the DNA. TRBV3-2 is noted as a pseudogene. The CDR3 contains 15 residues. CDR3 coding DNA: TGTGCCAGCAGCCAAGTAAAGGGCACTGCCGGGGAGCTGTTTTTT. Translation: CASSQVKGTAGELFF.

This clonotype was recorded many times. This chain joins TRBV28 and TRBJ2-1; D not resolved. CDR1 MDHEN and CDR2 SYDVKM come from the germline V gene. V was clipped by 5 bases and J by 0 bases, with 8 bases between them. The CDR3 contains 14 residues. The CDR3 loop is CASSPSLSYNEQFF. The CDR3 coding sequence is TGTGCCAGCAGTCCCTCCCTCTCCTACAATGAGCAGTTCTTC.

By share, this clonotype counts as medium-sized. The CDR3 protein is CSVARRNSYGYTF. CDR3 in DNA: TGCAGCGTCGCTAGACGGAATAGCTATGGCTACACCTTC. The chain is built from TRBV29-1 and TRBJ1-2; no reliable D call. V gave up 6 bases and J gave up 4 bases, with 15 bases separating them. Germline V gene sequence: CDR1 SQVTM, CDR2 ANQGSEA. CDR3 length equals 13 residues. Full variable domain (remainder filled in from reference TRBV29-1 and TRBJ1-2): SAVISQKPSRDICQRGTSLTIQCQVDSQVTMMFWYRQQPGQSLTLIATANQGSEATYESGFVIDKFPISRPNLTFSTLTVSNMSPEDSSIYLCSVARRNSYGYTFGSGTRLTVV.

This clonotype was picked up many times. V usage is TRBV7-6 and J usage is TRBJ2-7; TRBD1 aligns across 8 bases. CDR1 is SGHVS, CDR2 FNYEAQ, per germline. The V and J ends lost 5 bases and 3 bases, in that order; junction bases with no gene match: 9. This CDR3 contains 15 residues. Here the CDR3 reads CASSAGTGGFYEQYF. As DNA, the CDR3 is TGTGCCAGCAGCGCCGGGACAGGAGGGTTCTACGAGCAGTACTTC.

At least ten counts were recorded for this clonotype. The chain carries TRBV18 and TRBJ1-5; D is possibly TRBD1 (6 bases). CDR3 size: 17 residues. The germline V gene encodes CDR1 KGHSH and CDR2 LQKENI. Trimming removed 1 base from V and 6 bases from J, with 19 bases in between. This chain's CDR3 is CASSPLGGGRETQPQHF. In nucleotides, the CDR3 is TGTGCCAGCTCACCACTCGGGGGGGGGCGCGAAACTCAGCCCCAGCATTTT.

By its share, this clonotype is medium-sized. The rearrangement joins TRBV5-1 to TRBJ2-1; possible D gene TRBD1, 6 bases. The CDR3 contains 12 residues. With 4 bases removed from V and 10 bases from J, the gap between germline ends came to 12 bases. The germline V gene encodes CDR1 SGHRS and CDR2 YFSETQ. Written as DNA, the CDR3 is TGCGCCAGCAGCAAAGGGGGTGTGGAGCAGTTCTTC. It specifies CASSKGGVEQFF.

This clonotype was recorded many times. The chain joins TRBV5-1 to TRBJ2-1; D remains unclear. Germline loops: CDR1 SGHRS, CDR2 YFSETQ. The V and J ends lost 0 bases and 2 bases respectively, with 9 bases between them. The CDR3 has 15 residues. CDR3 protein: CASSLDSSAYNEQFF. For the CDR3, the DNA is TGCGCCAGCAGCTTGGATAGCAGCGCCTACAATGAGCAGTTCTTC.

In DNA, the CDR3 is TGCAGTGCTAGGAGACAGGGGGCAAAAGATACGCAGTATTTT. Translating it yields CSARRQGAKDTQYF. The chain employs TRBV20-1 and TRBJ2-3, with 10 bases matching TRBD1. V dropped 3 bases and J dropped 5; count of bases not matched to a gene: 5. Germline-derived CDR1 and CDR2 are DFQATT and SNEGSKA (reference sequence). This CDR3 has 14 amino acids.

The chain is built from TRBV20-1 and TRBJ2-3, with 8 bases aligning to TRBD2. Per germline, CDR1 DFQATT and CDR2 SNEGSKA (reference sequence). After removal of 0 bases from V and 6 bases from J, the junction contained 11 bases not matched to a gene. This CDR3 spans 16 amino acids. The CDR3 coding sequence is TGCAGTGCTAGAGATTTTTACCGGGGGGGGATGGATACGCAGTATTTT. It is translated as CSARDFYRGGMDTQYF.

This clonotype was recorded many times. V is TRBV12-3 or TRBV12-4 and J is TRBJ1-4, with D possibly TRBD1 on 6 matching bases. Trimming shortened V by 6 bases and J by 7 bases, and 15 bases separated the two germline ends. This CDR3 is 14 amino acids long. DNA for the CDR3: TGTGCCAGCAGGAAGGACAGACTCTCTGAAAAACTGTTTTTT. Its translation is CASRKDRLSEKLFF.

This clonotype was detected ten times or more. The CDR3 reads CASSLDRGSVQPQHF. CDR3 nucleotides: TGTGCCAGCAGTCTCGACAGGGGCAGTGTTCAGCCCCAGCATTTT. The chain combines TRBV2 with TRBJ1-5, with 8 bases that match TRBD1. Germline CDR1 and CDR2: SNHLY and FYNNEI. V shed 5 bases, J shed 6 bases, and the junction held 9 bases outside the gene matches. CDR3 size: 15 residues.

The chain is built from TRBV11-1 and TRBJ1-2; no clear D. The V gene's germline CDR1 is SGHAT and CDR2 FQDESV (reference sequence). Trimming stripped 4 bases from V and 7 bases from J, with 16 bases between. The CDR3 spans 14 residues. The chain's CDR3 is CASSYGEGPFGYTF. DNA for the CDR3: TGTGCCAGCAGCTACGGGGAGGGTCCCTTTGGCTACACCTTC. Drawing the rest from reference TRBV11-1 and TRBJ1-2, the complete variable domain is EAEVAQSPRYKITEKSQAVAFWCDPISGHATLYWYRQILGQGPELLVQFQDESVVDDSQLPKDRFSAERLKGVDSTLKIQPAELGDSAMYLCASSYGEGPFGYTFGSGTRLTVV.

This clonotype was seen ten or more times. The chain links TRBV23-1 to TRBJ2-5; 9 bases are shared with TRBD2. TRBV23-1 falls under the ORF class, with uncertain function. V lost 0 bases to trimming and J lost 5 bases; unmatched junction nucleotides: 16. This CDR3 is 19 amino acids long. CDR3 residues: CASSQSDPWGRGGRETQYF. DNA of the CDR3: TGCGCCAGCAGTCAATCGGACCCCTGGGGGCGGGGGGGCCGCGAGACCCAGTACTTC.

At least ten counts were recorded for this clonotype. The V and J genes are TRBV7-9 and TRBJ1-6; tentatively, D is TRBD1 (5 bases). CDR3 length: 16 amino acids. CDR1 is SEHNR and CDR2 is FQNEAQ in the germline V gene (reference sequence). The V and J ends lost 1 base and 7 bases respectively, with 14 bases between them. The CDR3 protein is CASSLEVGAMNSPLHF. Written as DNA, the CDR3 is TGTGCCAGCAGCTTAGAGGTAGGGGCTATGAATTCACCCCTCCACTTT.

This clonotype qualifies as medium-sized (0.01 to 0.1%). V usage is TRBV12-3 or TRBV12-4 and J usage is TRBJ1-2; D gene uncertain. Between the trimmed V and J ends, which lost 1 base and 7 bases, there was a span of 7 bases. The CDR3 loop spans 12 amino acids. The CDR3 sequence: CASSLERVGYTF. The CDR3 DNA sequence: TGTGCCAGCAGTTTAGAGAGGGTTGGCTACACCTTC.

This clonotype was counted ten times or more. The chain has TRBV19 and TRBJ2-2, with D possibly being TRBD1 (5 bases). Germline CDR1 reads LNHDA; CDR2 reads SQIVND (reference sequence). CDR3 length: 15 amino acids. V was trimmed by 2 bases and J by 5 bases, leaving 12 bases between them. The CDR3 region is CASSISRVVTGELFF. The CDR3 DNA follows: TGTGCCAGTAGTATATCCAGGGTTGTAACCGGGGAGCTGTTTTTT.